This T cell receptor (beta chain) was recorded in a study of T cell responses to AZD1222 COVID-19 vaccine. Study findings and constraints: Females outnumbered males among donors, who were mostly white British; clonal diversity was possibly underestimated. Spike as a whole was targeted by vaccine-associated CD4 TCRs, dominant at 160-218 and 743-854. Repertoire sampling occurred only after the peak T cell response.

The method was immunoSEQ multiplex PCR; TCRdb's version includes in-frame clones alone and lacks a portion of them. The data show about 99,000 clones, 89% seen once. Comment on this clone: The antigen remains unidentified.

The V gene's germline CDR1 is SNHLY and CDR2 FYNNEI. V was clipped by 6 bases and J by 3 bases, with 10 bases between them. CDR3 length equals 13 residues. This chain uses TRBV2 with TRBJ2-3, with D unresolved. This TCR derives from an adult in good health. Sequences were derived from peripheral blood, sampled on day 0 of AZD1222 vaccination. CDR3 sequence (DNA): TGTGCCAGCAGAGCGCATTTTACAGATACGCAGTATTTT. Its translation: CASRAHFTDTQYF. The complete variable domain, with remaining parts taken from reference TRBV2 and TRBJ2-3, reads EPEVTQTPSHQVTQMGQEVILRCVPISNHLYFYWYRQILGQKVEFLVSFYNNEISEKSEIFDDQFSVERPDGSNFTLKIRSTKLEDSAMYFCASRAHFTDTQYFGPGTRLTVL.